The 5 T cell receptor beta chains below come from one sample, sequenced in a study of blood T cell repertoires in COVID-19. Some clones are missing from TCRdb's copy, which holds only in-frame ones; the method was immunoSEQ multiplex PCR. The sample shows roughly 100,000 clones, 85% to 95% of them seen only once. The sample was peripheral blood. The receptors stem from a man aged 50 to 59 with active COVID-19.

The chain combines TRBV5-1 with TRBJ2-7; maybe TRBD2 (5 bases). Trimming shortened V by 6 bases and J by 3 bases, and 16 bases separated the two germline ends. From germline, CDR1 is SGHRS and CDR2 YFSETQ. The CDR3 totals 14 residues. CDR3 region: CASKSRAEDYEQYF. DNA of the CDR3: TGCGCCAGCAAGTCGAGGGCCGAAGACTACGAGCAGTACTTC. The entire variable domain, with the rest obtained from reference TRBV5-1 and TRBJ2-7, is as follows: KAGVTQTPRYLIKTRGQQVTLSCSPISGHRSVSWYQQTPGQGLQFLFEYFSETQRNKGNFPGRFSGRQFSNSRSEMNVSTLELGDSALYLCASKSRAEDYEQYFGPGTRLTVT.

The chain is built from TRBV5-5 and TRBJ1-1, with 11 bases matching TRBD1. After removal of 4 bases from V and 4 bases from J, the junction contained 6 bases not matched to a gene. This CDR3 spans 15 amino acids. The V gene's germline CDR1 is SGHKS and CDR2 YYEKEE (reference sequence). The CDR3 DNA is TGTGCCAGCAGCCCTTTGGGACAGGGGGGCACTGAAGCTTTCTTT. Protein product: CASSPLGQGGTEAFF.

The chain couples TRBV5-6 to TRBJ2-3; perhaps TRBD1 as D (5 bases). The germline gives CDR1 SGHDT, CDR2 YYEEEE. Trimming cost V 2 bases and J 1 base, with 8 bases left between them. This CDR3 is 14 amino acids long. The CDR3 DNA sequence: TGTGCCAGCAGCTTCCAGACAGGCACAGATACGCAGTATTTT. Amino acid sequence: CASSFQTGTDTQYF.

Notes on this clone: Other DNA sequences of this sample code for an identical CDR3. The V call is TRBV11-2, the J call TRBJ2-7; D may be TRBD1 (6 bases). Germline assignment: CDR1 SGHAT and CDR2 FQNNGV. With 0 bases removed from V and 3 bases from J, the gap between germline ends came to 9 bases. This CDR3 is 14 amino acids long. In DNA form, the CDR3 reads TGTGCCAGCAGCTTAGATGCAGGGGTCTACGAGCAGTACTTC. This gives the protein CASSLDAGVYEQYF.

V and J are TRBV30 and TRBJ1-5; weak D call: TRBD1 (6 bases). CDR1 and CDR2 from the germline V gene are GTSNPN and SVGIG (reference sequence). Trimming shortened V by 0 bases and J by 4 bases, and 13 bases separated the two germline ends. CDR3 length: 15 amino acids. In DNA form, the CDR3 reads TGTGCCTGGAGTGTAGGTTCAGGGGTAAATCAGCCCCAGCATTTT. This sequence encodes CAWSVGSGVNQPQHF.